These T cell receptor beta chains were read from a single sample in a study of T cell repertoires in cytomegalovirus infection. MiXCR, run by TCRdb on the reads, gives a single entry per CDR3 protein. The table lists a few hundred thousand distinct CDR3 sequences, approximately 9.2% of them singletons. The sample comprised PBMCs. The receptors here all came from a human donor in good health (CMV status not recorded). Some clones in this sample may be carry-over from other donors' samples. The CDR3 runs from the conserved cysteine through the conserved F or W. D genes are given only for firm matches. Size is stated for part of the rows, as once, few or many counts, or as a class when the clone is expanded.

V,D,J,size,DNA,CDR3
TRBV7-2,TRBD1,TRBJ2-1,many,TGTGCCAGCAGCTTATGGGACAGGGGGCTAAATGAGCAGTTCTTC,CASSLWDRGLNEQFF
TRBV12-3/TRBV12-4,TRBD1,TRBJ1-2,many,TGTGCCAGCAGTTTATGGGGACAGGCCCTCTATGGCTACACCTTC,CASSLWGQALYGYTF
TRBV7-2,TRBD2,TRBJ2-5,many,TGTGCCAGCAGCAGTCAAGCGGGGCAAGAGACCCAGTACTTC,CASSSQAGQETQYF
TRBV7-6,TRBD1,TRBJ2-3,many,TGTGCCAGCAGCTTCGGACAGGGGTGGGATACGCAGTATTTT,CASSFGQGWDTQYF
TRBV7-2,TRBD2,TRBJ2-3,many,TGTGCCAGCAGCTTTACGGGAGGGGGCACAGATACGCAGTATTTT,CASSFTGGGTDTQYF
TRBV24-1,NA,TRBJ1-2,many,TGTGCCACCAGTGACTCACGGACAGCTAGCTATGGCTACACCTTC,CATSDSRTASYGYTF
TRBV7-8,TRBD2,TRBJ2-2,few,TGTGCCAGCAGCCCCCGACCGGGACTAGCTAGCTCCGGGGAGCTGTTTTTT,CASSPRPGLASSGELFF
TRBV7-2,NA,TRBJ2-2,NA,TGTGCCAGCAGCTTAGCGGAAATGAACACCGGGGAGCTGTTTTTT,CASSLAEMNTGELFF
TRBV7-2,TRBD2,TRBJ2-3,many,TGTGCCAGCAGCTTAGACGGGGGGGCTTTCTCTCCGCAGTATTTT,CASSLDGGAFSPQYF
TRBV3-1,TRBD2,TRBJ2-5,few,TGTGCCAGCAGCTTTGGACGCGCGACTAGCGGGAGCCAAGAGACCCAGTACTTC,CASSFGRATSGSQETQYF
TRBV6-2/TRBV6-3,TRBD1,TRBJ2-7,NA,TGTGCCAGCAGTTACTCGGGACAGGGGGCGTTATACGAGCAGTACTTC,CASSYSGQGALYEQYF
TRBV6-1,NA,TRBJ1-1,few,TGTGCCCTTGGAGACAGGTTCAACACTGAAGCTTTCTTT,CALGDRFNTEAFF
TRBV11-2,NA,TRBJ2-6,many,TGTGCCAGCAGCCCACCTCGGGGAGCGGCTGGGGCCAACGTCCTGACTTTC,CASSPPRGAAGANVLTF
TRBV7-2,NA,TRBJ2-7,many,TGTGCCACCCGGGACGCCAGCTCCTACGAGCAGTACTTC,CATRDASSYEQYF
TRBV4-3,NA,TRBJ1-2,NA,TGCGCCAGCAGCCAAGAGGGTCGGGCGAACTATGGCTACACCTTC,CASSQEGRANYGYTF
TRBV7-8,NA,TRBJ1-1,many,TGTGCCAGCAGCTTAGGTCGCGCGGCGGTTGAAGCTTTCTTT,CASSLGRAAVEAFF
TRBV10-3,NA,TRBJ2-1,few,TGTGCCATCAGTGAGGGGGACTGGCAAAGGCAGTTCTTC,CAISEGDWQRQFF
TRBV7-2,NA,TRBJ1-1,few,TGTGCCAGCAGCTCCCTCGTTTGGGGGGGCACTGAAGCTTTCTTT,CASSSLVWGGTEAFF
TRBV5-6,TRBD2,TRBJ2-3,NA,TGTGCCAGCAGCCCAACCATACTAGCGGGCGGCACAGATACGCAGTATTTT,CASSPTILAGGTDTQYF
TRBV19,NA,TRBJ2-3,NA,TGTGCCAGTAGTCTAGGGACGGACACAGATACGCAGTATTTT,CASSLGTDTDTQYF
TRBV4-3,NA,TRBJ2-7,many,TGCGCCAGCAGCCAAAATTTCAGGGTTGGGGACGAGCAGTACTTC,CASSQNFRVGDEQYF
TRBV28,NA,TRBJ2-3,many,TGTGCCAGCAGTCCAACGGGGGATACGCAGTATTTT,CASSPTGDTQYF
TRBV19,NA,TRBJ1-5,few,TGTGCCACCTCTTTTAGCAATCAGCCCCAGCATTTT,CATSFSNQPQHF
TRBV7-8,NA,TRBJ2-7,many,TGTGCCAGCAGCCCCCTTGGAAGCCCGAGCTCCTACGAGCAGTACTTC,CASSPLGSPSSYEQYF
TRBV7-2,TRBD1,TRBJ1-1,many,TGTGCCAGCAGCTTCGACAGGGTTGGGACTGAAGCTTTCTTT,CASSFDRVGTEAFF
TRBV7-2,NA,TRBJ1-1,many,TGTGCCAGCAGCTTTACAGCTAACACTGAAGCTTTCTTT,CASSFTANTEAFF
TRBV5-1,TRBD1,TRBJ2-2,NA,TGCGCCAGCAGCACGGGACAGGGTGCCGGGGAGCTGTTTTTT,CASSTGQGAGELFF
TRBV6-6,NA,TRBJ2-7,many,TGTGCCAGCAGTTACAGTAGGCCCCACCCCTACGAGCAGTACTTC,CASSYSRPHPYEQYF
TRBV7-9,NA,TRBJ1-2,many,TGTGCCAGCAGCCAAACGGCTGGTCGCGATGGCTACACCTTC,CASSQTAGRDGYTF
TRBV7-2,NA,TRBJ2-1,NA,TGTGCCAGTACCGAAAAGAAATCCTACAATGAGCAGTTCTTC,CASTEKKSYNEQFF
TRBV7-2,TRBD2,TRBJ2-7,many,TGTGCCAGCAGCCCAGCCCTGGAGTTACCGGGACTAGGGGATCCCCGTCTGCGGTACGAGCAGTACTTC,CASSPALELPGLGDPRLRYEQYF
TRBV5-1,NA,TRBJ2-7,many,TGCGCCAGCAGCTTTCGGGACACATCCTACGAGCAGTACTTC,CASSFRDTSYEQYF
TRBV20-1,NA,TRBJ1-1,few,TGCAGTGCTGGGGGGCTGGGCCCGTACACTGAAGCTTTCTTT,CSAGGLGPYTEAFF
TRBV2,NA,TRBJ2-5,many,TGTGCCAGCAGGGGGGGCCAAGAGACCCAGTACTTC,CASRGGQETQYF
TRBV28,NA,TRBJ2-3,many,TGTGCCAGCAGTAGGGCCGGACGCACAGATACGCAGTATTTT,CASSRAGRTDTQYF
TRBV20-1,TRBD1,TRBJ1-2,many,TGCAGTGCTAAGACAGGGGGGTACGACTATGGCTACACCTTC,CSAKTGGYDYGYTF
TRBV12-3/TRBV12-4,NA,TRBJ1-4,many,TGTGCCAGCAGCCAAAAGCACGGGCCAACGGAACTGTTTTTT,CASSQKHGPTELFF
TRBV12-3/TRBV12-4,TRBD1,TRBJ1-2,many,TGTGCCAGCAGTTTGTCGGACAGGGTGCATGGCTACACCTTC,CASSLSDRVHGYTF
TRBV28,TRBD1,TRBJ1-1,NA,TGTGCCAGCAAAACACAGGGGGCCGGGGTGGGCACTGAAGCTTTCTTT,CASKTQGAGVGTEAFF
TRBV7-2,NA,TRBJ2-3,many,TGTGCCAGCACCCGGGACTCAAGCACAGATACGCAGTATTTT,CASTRDSSTDTQYF
TRBV7-2,TRBD2,TRBJ2-1,many,TGTGCCAGCAGCCATAGCGGGGGGGCCTCTGAGCAGTTCTTC,CASSHSGGASEQFF
TRBV3-1,TRBD1,TRBJ1-6,many,TGTGCCAGCAGCCACAGGGGGCGGAATTCACCCCTCCACTTT,CASSHRGRNSPLHF
TRBV7-7,NA,TRBJ1-1,many,TGTGCCAGCAGCTTAGCCTGGGACACTGAAGCTTTCTTT,CASSLAWDTEAFF
TRBV13,TRBD1,TRBJ1-2,NA,TGTGCCAGCAGCTCAACCGACAGGGATCGTGGCTACACCTTC,CASSSTDRDRGYTF
TRBV6-2/TRBV6-3,TRBD1,TRBJ1-1,many,TGTGCCAGCAGTTACGGGGGACAGGGTAACACTGAAGCTTTCTTT,CASSYGGQGNTEAFF
TRBV7-2,TRBD1,TRBJ2-3,many,TGTGCCAGCAGCCCCCGACAGGGATCCTCTAGCACAGATACGCAGTATTTT,CASSPRQGSSSTDTQYF
TRBV7-9,NA,TRBJ1-1,many,TGTGCCAGCAGCTCCAGGGACATGAACACTGAAGCTTTCTTT,CASSSRDMNTEAFF